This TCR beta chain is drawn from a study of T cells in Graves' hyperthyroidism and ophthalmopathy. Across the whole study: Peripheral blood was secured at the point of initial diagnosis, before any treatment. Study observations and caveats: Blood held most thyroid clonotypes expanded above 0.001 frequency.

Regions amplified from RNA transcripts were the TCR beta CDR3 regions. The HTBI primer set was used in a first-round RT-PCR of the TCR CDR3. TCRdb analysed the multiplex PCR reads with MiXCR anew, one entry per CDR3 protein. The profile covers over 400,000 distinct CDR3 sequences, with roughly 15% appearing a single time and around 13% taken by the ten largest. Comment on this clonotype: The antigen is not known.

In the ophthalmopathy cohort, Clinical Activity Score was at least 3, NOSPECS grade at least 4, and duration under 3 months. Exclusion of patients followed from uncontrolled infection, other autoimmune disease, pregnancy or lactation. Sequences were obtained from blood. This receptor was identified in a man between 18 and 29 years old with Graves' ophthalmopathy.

CDR3: CASSTDSGTGEPYEQYF. CDR3 coding DNA: TGTGCCAGCAGCACAGACTCCGGGACAGGGGAACCCTACGAGCAGTACTTC. This chain links TRBV11-3 with TRBJ2-7; 10 positions match TRBD1. The germline gives CDR1 SGHNT, CDR2 YENEEA. The CDR3 contains 17 residues. J gave up 2 bases and V 5 bases, and 12 bases lay outside the gene matches.